These 7 T cell receptor beta chains share one sample of origin, sequenced in a study of regulatory T cells in long-lasting Graves disease. Noted time point: newly diagnosed GD, antithyroid drugs for less than 3 months. Isolated PBMC RNA provided the starting material for the TCR library. iRepertoire HTBI primers and Arm-PCR of CDR3 regions built TCR beta libraries. TCRdb ran MiXCR on the multiplex PCR reads and lists one entry per CDR3 protein. The table has hundreds of thousands of distinct CDR3 sequences, 16% seen once; the top ten hold approximately 20%. This sample also belongs to another study, concerning T cells in Graves' hyperthyroidism and ophthalmopathy.

Sample: peripheral blood mononuclear cells (PBMCs), taken at new diagnosis, from a patient treated with antithyroid drugs. Receptor source: a young woman with Graves disease.

This clonotype was recorded many times. Here the CDR3 reads CASSPLVPMNTEAFF. The DNA of the CDR3 is TGTGCCAGCAGTCCCCTGGTACCGATGAACACTGAAGCTTTCTTT. The chain links TRBV28 to TRBJ1-1; D gene uncertain. Trimming cost V 5 bases and J 0 bases, with 13 bases left between them. Germline V gives CDR1 MDHEN, CDR2 SYDVKM. CDR3 length: 15 amino acids.

The chain links TRBV6-1 to TRBJ1-4; 8 nucleotides match TRBD1. CDR1 and CDR2 from the germline V gene are MNHNS and SASEGT. The junction had 5 bases not matched to a gene; V was cut back by 6 bases and J by 8 bases. The CDR3 is 13 amino acids. Here the CDR3 reads CASSRTGWEKLFF. CDR3 sequence (DNA): TGTGCCAGCAGCCGGACAGGGTGGGAAAAACTGTTTTTT.

This clonotype appeared many times. DNA for the CDR3: TGTGCCACTGCTCGCTCGGGGAGCTCCTACGAGCAGTACTTC. Residues: CATARSGSSYEQYF. The V and J genes are TRBV24-1 and TRBJ2-7; D might be TRBD2 (5 bases). This CDR3 region has 14 residues. Per germline, CDR1 KGHDR and CDR2 SFDVKD. V was clipped by 10 bases and J by 0 bases, with 15 bases between them.

Ten or more counts support this clonotype. The rearrangement joins TRBV12-3 or TRBV12-4 to TRBJ2-3; D is perhaps TRBD1 (5 bases). The V end was cut by 6 bases, the J end by 0 bases, with 10 bases between. The CDR3 runs 14 residues. In DNA form, the CDR3 reads TGTGCCAGCAGCTTCCAGGGAAGCACAGATACGCAGTATTTT. Protein product: CASSFQGSTDTQYF.

As for this clonotype: One base away lies a much larger clone, so this may be a sequencing read error. The CDR3 end shows no conserved phenylalanine or tryptophan, and so a read error is likely. The chain combines TRBV12-3 or TRBV12-4 with TRBJ2-7, with TRBD2 identical over 11 bases. The CDR3 is made up of 15 amino acids. J was trimmed by 2 bases and V by 4 bases; bases with no gene match: 4. As DNA, the CDR3 is TGTGCCAGCAGTTCCGGGACTAGCGGCACCTACGAGCAGTACCTC. Its translation is CASSSGTSGTYEQYL.

This clonotype was picked up many times. V gene TRBV27 combines with J gene TRBJ2-1, with 10 bases identical to TRBD1. This CDR3 is 17 amino acids long. Trimming cost V 4 bases and J 8 bases; bases outside gene matches: 14. The germline gives CDR1 MNHEY, CDR2 SMNVEV (reference sequence). Written as DNA, the CDR3 is TGTGCCAGCAGTTCGACAGGGGGCGCAGGCGGTTTCCATGAGCAGTTCTTC. Residues: CASSSTGGAGGFHEQFF.

This chain uses TRBV9 with TRBJ2-3; maybe TRBD2 (7 bases). The CDR3 totals 13 residues. The V and J ends lost 6 bases and 8 bases respectively, with 16 bases between them. From germline, CDR1 is SGDLS and CDR2 YYNGEE. CDR3 coding DNA: TGTGCCAGCACCGATCTGGGAGGGGGTACGCAGTATTTT. Its protein product is CASTDLGGGTQYF.